This passage covers 30 T cell receptor beta chains from one sample sequenced in a study of CD8 T cells in ankylosing spondylitis. MiXCR was run by TCRdb on the 5' RACE reads, yielding one entry per CDR3 protein. The table lists around 320,000 distinct CDR3 sequences, 20% to 25% of them singletons. The sample comprised blood, either unsorted or a sorted T cell fraction (not recorded which). These TCRs come from a female donor with ankylosing spondylitis or in good health (not recorded which).

This clonotype was counted between two and nine times. This sequence joins TRBV23-1 and TRBJ2-1; D unresolved. TRBV23-1 is placed among ORFs of uncertain function. The CDR3 spans 16 residues. Trimming shortened V by 0 bases and J by 0 bases, and 9 bases separated the two germline ends. CDR3 coding DNA: TGCGCCAGCAGTCAATCCCCCCGAAGCTCCTACAATGAGCAGTTCTTC. Translated, it gives CASSQSPRSSYNEQFF.

This sequence joins TRBV10-3 and TRBJ1-2, with TRBD1 identical over 9 bases. V shed 10 bases, J shed 5 bases, and the junction held 14 bases outside the gene matches. Germline CDR1 ENHRY, CDR2 SYGVKD. This CDR3 spans 15 amino acids. CDR3 loop: CATHSGGQGVYGYTF. Here the CDR3 DNA reads TGTGCCACCCATTCCGGGGGACAGGGAGTTTATGGCTACACCTTC.

This clonotype was found a few times. The chain recombines TRBV5-6 with TRBJ2-7; 13 bases are a match to TRBD2. With V trimmed by 4 bases and J by 0 bases, 10 bases remained unmatched. CDR3 length: 18 amino acids. Germline assignment: CDR1 SGHDT and CDR2 YYEEEE. The CDR3 loop is CASSPGLAGFGGSYEQYF. DNA of the CDR3: TGTGCCAGCAGCCCGGGACTAGCGGGATTCGGCGGCTCCTACGAGCAGTACTTC. Drawing the rest from reference TRBV5-6 and TRBJ2-7, the complete variable domain is DAGVTQSPTHLIKTRGQQVTLRCSPKSGHDTVSWYQQALGQGPQFIFQYYEEEERQRGNFPDRFSGHQFPNYSSELNVNALLLGDSALYLCASSPGLAGFGGSYEQYFGPGTRLTVT.

This clonotype was counted only a few times. The rearrangement joins TRBV5-1 to TRBJ2-5; tentatively, D is TRBD1 (6 bases). Germline values: CDR1 SGHRS, CDR2 YFSETQ. Trimming removed 4 bases from V and 1 base from J, with 17 bases in between. The CDR3 has 16 amino acids. This CDR3 reads CASSINRVRGQETQYF. In DNA, the CDR3 is TGCGCCAGCAGCATCAACAGGGTCAGGGGCCAAGAGACCCAGTACTTC.

The V gene is TRBV19, the J gene TRBJ1-1; D perhaps matches TRBD1 (5 bases). Looked up from germline, CDR1 is LNHDA and CDR2 is SQIVND (reference sequence). V lost 1 base and J 7 bases, leaving 7 bases between the germline ends. This CDR3 is built from 12 residues. The CDR3 is CASSIGQFEAFF. The CDR3 DNA is TGTGCCAGTAGTATAGGACAGTTTGAAGCTTTCTTT.

This clonotype showed up just a few times. The chain carries TRBV12-3 or TRBV12-4 and TRBJ2-4; unclear D gene. The CDR3 sequence is 16 residues long. The V end lost 5 bases, the J end lost 2 bases, and 16 bases lay between the germline ends. The CDR3 nucleotides are TGTGCCAGCAGTCCCAGAAAGACCGATTCCAAAAACATTCAGTACTTC. Its protein is CASSPRKTDSKNIQYF.

The chain couples TRBV7-6 to TRBJ2-3; the match to TRBD2 covers 8 bases. The CDR3 is 16 residues long. The germline gives CDR1 SGHVS, CDR2 FNYEAQ. The trim removed 5 bases at V and 6 bases at J, leaving 13 bases unmatched. The CDR3 is CASSQNRGLGWDTQYF. The CDR3 coding sequence is TGTGCCAGCAGCCAAAATCGGGGACTAGGATGGGATACGCAGTATTTT.

This clonotype has just a few counts. V gene TRBV20-1 combines with J gene TRBJ2-3, with TRBD2 matching 8 bases. The germline V gene has CDR1 DFQATT and CDR2 SNEGSKA (reference sequence). Trimming took 6 bases from V and 3 from J; bases not matched to a gene: 8. The CDR3 spans 14 residues. CDR3 in DNA: TGCAGTGCCGAAAGCGGGAGATGGACAGATACGCAGTATTTT. This gives the protein CSAESGRWTDTQYF.

This clonotype was seen a few times. The J gene is TRBJ1-1, the V gene TRBV12-5; D possibly corresponds to TRBD1 (6 bases). V was trimmed by 6 bases and J by 7 bases, leaving 9 bases between them. Germline V gene lookup returns CDR1 LGHNT and CDR2 FRNRAP. This CDR3 spans 11 amino acids. The CDR3 loop reads CASGIQGEAFF. The CDR3 DNA follows: TGTGCTAGTGGCATACAGGGTGAAGCTTTCTTT.

The V and J genes are TRBV2 and TRBJ2-7; D not resolved. V was trimmed by 1 base and J by 8 bases, leaving 9 bases between them. The CDR3 loop spans 12 amino acids. From germline, CDR1 is SNHLY and CDR2 FYNNEI. In DNA, the CDR3 is TGTGCCAGCAGTGAAGGGAACGGACAGCAGTACTTC. This gives the protein CASSEGNGQQYF.

This clonotype was found a few times. The V gene is TRBV20-1, the J gene TRBJ1-4; the D is unclear. The V end lost 6 bases, the J end lost 0 bases, and 5 bases lay between the germline ends. The CDR3 is 12 amino acids. Germline CDR1 DFQATT, CDR2 SNEGSKA (reference sequence). The DNA of the CDR3 is TGCAGTGCGGGCGCAACTAATGAAAAACTGTTTTTT. It is translated as CSAGATNEKLFF.

This chain joins TRBV19 and TRBJ2-3; tentatively, D is TRBD2 (6 bases). Germline loops: CDR1 LNHDA, CDR2 SQIVND (reference sequence). This CDR3 has 15 amino acids. Trimming took off 5 bases at V and 3 bases at J, with 15 bases between the two ends. Here the CDR3 reads CASSLRGGGTDTQYF. CDR3 sequence (DNA): TGTGCCAGTAGTCTTCGGGGAGGAGGTACAGATACGCAGTATTTT.

The genes are TRBV6-6 and TRBJ2-7, with 7 bases identical to TRBD2. The V gene end was trimmed by 2 bases and the J gene end by 7 bases; junction bases not matched to a gene: 5. There are 13 residues in the CDR3. Germline values: CDR1 MNHNY, CDR2 SVGAGI (reference sequence). CDR3 in DNA: TGTGCCAGCAGTTACGGGGAGGGGAGGGAGCAGTACTTC. It is translated as CASSYGEGREQYF.

At least ten counts were recorded for this clonotype. The chain couples TRBV12-3 or TRBV12-4 to TRBJ1-1; no reliable D call. There are 13 residues in the CDR3. V was clipped by 5 bases and J by 5 bases, with 12 bases between them. CDR3 DNA: TGTGCCAGCAGTCAGAGGGAGGGAACTGAAGCTTTCTTT. This translates into CASSQREGTEAFF.

The chain employs TRBV12-3 or TRBV12-4 and TRBJ1-3; D not certain. CDR3 length equals 15 residues. V was clipped by 5 bases and J by 2 bases, with 13 bases between them. In DNA, the CDR3 is TGTGCCAGCAGTCCCCGCTCATCGCCTGGAAACACCATATATTTT. Protein sequence: CASSPRSSPGNTIYF.

This clonotype has more than one count but fewer than ten. The V gene is TRBV2, the J gene TRBJ2-3; D possibly corresponds to TRBD2 (8 bases). The CDR3 runs 14 residues. CDR1 is SNHLY and CDR2 is FYNNEI in the germline V gene. Trimming stripped 5 bases from V and 8 bases from J, with 17 bases between. As DNA, the CDR3 is TGTGCCAGCAGTACAGGGACTAGACAGGGTACGCAGTATTTT. Translating gives CASSTGTRQGTQYF.

CDR3 in amino acids: CAISEHQETQYF. CDR3 DNA: TGTGCCATCAGTGAACATCAAGAGACCCAGTACTTC. V usage is TRBV10-3 and J usage is TRBJ2-5, with unresolved D. The CDR3 contains 12 residues. Germline loops: CDR1 ENHRY, CDR2 SYGVKD. Trimming pared 3 bases from V and 2 bases from J, leaving 4 bases between.

The V gene is TRBV12-3 or TRBV12-4, the J gene TRBJ2-3; perhaps TRBD2 as D (5 bases). This CDR3 comprises 14 residues. V lost 1 base and J lost 5, with 10 bases in between. As DNA, the CDR3 is TGTGCCAGCAGTTTAGGTCCCGCGGGAGATACGCAGTATTTT. It encodes CASSLGPAGDTQYF.

The DNA of the CDR3 is TGTGCCAGCAGTTACTCGAAAGCTAGCGGGATAATCGGGGAGCTGTTTTTT. Translated: CASSYSKASGIIGELFF. This chain connects TRBV6-5 to TRBJ2-2; the match to TRBD2 covers 9 bases. The V gene's germline CDR1 is MNHEY and CDR2 SVGAGI. The V gene end was trimmed by 0 bases and the J gene end by 7 bases; junction bases not matched to a gene: 9. This CDR3 comprises 17 residues.

This clonotype came up a few times. The chain links TRBV10-3 to TRBJ1-4, with a weak D call TRBD1 (6 bases). V was shortened by 2 bases and J by 6 bases, with 10 bases between the two germline ends. Germline CDR1 reads ENHRY; CDR2 reads SYGVKD. The CDR3 has 14 amino acids. In nucleotides, the CDR3 is TGTGCCATCAGTGAGCAACAGGGCTATGAAAAACTGTTTTTT. Its protein product is CAISEQQGYEKLFF.

This chain joins TRBV5-6 and TRBJ2-3; D could derive from TRBD1 or TRBD2 (5 bases each). In germline, CDR1 is SGHDT, CDR2 YYEEEE. The CDR3 covers 13 residues. The V end was cut by 4 bases, the J end by 6 bases, with 12 bases between. CDR3 protein: CASSPVGVDTQYF. Written as DNA, the CDR3 is TGTGCCAGCAGCCCTGTGGGGGTTGATACGCAGTATTTT.

This clonotype was observed a few times. The chain has TRBV5-1 and TRBJ2-2; possible D gene TRBD1, 5 bases. The V end was cut by 4 bases, the J end by 7 bases, with 14 bases between. The CDR3 is 14 residues long. Germline values: CDR1 SGHRS, CDR2 YFSETQ. The CDR3 region has the DNA TGCGCCAGCAGCATTTCAGGGAAAATCGGGGAGCTGTTTTTT. Its translation is CASSISGKIGELFF.

This CDR3 is CASSLAEFYEQYF. The CDR3, as DNA: TGTGCCAGCAGCTTAGCAGAATTCTACGAGCAGTACTTC. This sequence joins TRBV7-9 and TRBJ2-7; D is unclear. The CDR3 is made up of 13 amino acids. In germline, CDR1 is SEHNR, CDR2 FQNEAQ (reference sequence). V lost 0 bases to trimming and J lost 3 bases, with 6 bases between them.

CDR3: CASRLSGTQYF. The CDR3 bases are TGTGCCAGCAGACTAAGTGGGACCCAGTACTTC. The rearrangement links TRBV6-5 to TRBJ2-5; D is ambiguous. Looked up from germline, CDR1 is MNHEY and CDR2 is SVGAGI. V gave up 6 bases and J gave up 7 bases, with 9 bases separating them. The CDR3 loop spans 11 amino acids.

This clonotype was seen at least ten times. This chain connects TRBV12-5 to TRBJ2-1; D ambiguous. Germline V gene lookup returns CDR1 LGHNT and CDR2 FRNRAP. The V gene lost 1 base and the J gene lost 2 bases, with 3 bases spanning the gap. This CDR3 has 13 residues. The CDR3: CASGLATYNEQFF. CDR3 nucleotide sequence: TGTGCTAGTGGTTTGGCCACCTACAATGAGCAGTTCTTC.

V usage is TRBV20-1 and J usage is TRBJ1-5; no firm D call. Germline lookup yields CDR1 DFQATT and CDR2 SNEGSKA (reference sequence). This CDR3 is 15 amino acids long. Trimming pared 0 bases from V and 2 bases from J, leaving 11 bases between. As DNA, the CDR3 is TGCAGTGCTAGAGATGGGGTATTCGGCAATCAGCCCCAGCATTTT. Translated, it gives CSARDGVFGNQPQHF.

Ten or more counts support this clonotype. The V and J genes are TRBV12-3 or TRBV12-4 and TRBJ1-5; the D gene is possibly TRBD1 (6 bases). The CDR3 has 13 amino acids. Trimming took 7 bases from V and 3 from J, leaving 10 bases between them. The CDR3 sequence: CASNRDINQPQHF. The CDR3 region has the DNA TGTGCCAGCAACCGGGACATCAATCAGCCCCAGCATTTT.

This clonotype was observed many times. The V and J genes are TRBV20-1 and TRBJ1-4; D is perhaps TRBD1 (6 bases). V lost 4 bases and J lost 7, with 16 bases in between. This CDR3 has 14 amino acids. The germline V gene has CDR1 DFQATT and CDR2 SNEGSKA (reference sequence). CDR3 region: CSANRQEIREKLFF. The CDR3 coding sequence is TGCAGTGCTAACCGACAGGAAATTCGTGAAAAACTGTTTTTT.

In its sample, this clonotype was seen a few times. This chain uses TRBV29-1 with TRBJ2-7, with TRBD2 identical over 7 bases. V lost 8 bases to trimming and J lost 6 bases; unmatched junction nucleotides: 10. Germline CDR1 is SQVTM and CDR2 is ANQGSEA. CDR3 length equals 12 residues. This chain's CDR3 is CSPGRGVGEQYF. The CDR3 nucleotides are TGCAGCCCTGGGAGGGGAGTCGGCGAGCAGTACTTC.

The rearrangement links TRBV28 to TRBJ1-2, with a weak D call TRBD1 (5 bases). Trimming stripped 6 bases from V and 10 bases from J, with 21 bases between. CDR1 is MDHEN and CDR2 is SYDVKM in the germline V gene. The CDR3 is 14 residues long. The CDR3 here is CASSPPPGRGDYTF. CDR3 nucleotide sequence: TGTGCCAGCAGCCCGCCCCCCGGGAGAGGGGACTACACCTTC.